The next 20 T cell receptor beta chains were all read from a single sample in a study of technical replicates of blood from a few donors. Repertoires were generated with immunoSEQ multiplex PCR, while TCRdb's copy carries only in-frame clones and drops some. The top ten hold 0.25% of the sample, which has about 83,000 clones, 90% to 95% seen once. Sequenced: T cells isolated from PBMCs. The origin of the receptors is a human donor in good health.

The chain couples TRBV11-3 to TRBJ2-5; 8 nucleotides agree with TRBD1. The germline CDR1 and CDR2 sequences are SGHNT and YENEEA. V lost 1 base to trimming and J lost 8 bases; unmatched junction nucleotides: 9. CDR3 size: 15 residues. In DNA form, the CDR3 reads TGTGCCAGCAGCTTAGGACGGTTTACAGGGGGAACCCAGTACTTC. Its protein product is CASSLGRFTGGTQYF.

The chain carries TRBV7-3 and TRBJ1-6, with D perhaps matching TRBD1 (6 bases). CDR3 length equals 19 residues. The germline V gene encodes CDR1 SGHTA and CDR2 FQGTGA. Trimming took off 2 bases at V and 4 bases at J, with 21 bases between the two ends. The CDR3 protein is CASSLYPVRTGWYNSPLHF. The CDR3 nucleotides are TGTGCCAGCAGCTTATACCCAGTCCGTACAGGGTGGTATAATTCACCCCTCCACTTT.

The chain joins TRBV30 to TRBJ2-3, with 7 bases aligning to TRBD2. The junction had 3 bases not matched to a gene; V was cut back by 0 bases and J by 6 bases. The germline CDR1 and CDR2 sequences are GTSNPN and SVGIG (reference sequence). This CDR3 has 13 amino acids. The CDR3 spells CAWSVDGGDTQYF. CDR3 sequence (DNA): TGTGCCTGGAGTGTAGACGGGGGGGATACGCAGTATTTT.

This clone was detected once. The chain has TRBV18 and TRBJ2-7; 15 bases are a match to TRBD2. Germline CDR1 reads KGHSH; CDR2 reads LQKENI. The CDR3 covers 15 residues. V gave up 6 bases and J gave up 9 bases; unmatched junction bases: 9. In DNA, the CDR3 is TGTGCCAGCTCCCCCGGGACTAGCGGGAGGAACGGGCAGTACTTC. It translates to CASSPGTSGRNGQYF.

The chain's CDR3 is CASINTGGVQPQHF. The CDR3 DNA follows: TGTGCCAGTATTAACACAGGGGGCGTTCAGCCCCAGCATTTT. The gene calls are TRBV19 and TRBJ1-5, with TRBD1 matching 9 bases. The V gene's germline CDR1 is LNHDA and CDR2 SQIVND (reference sequence). The V and J ends lost 7 bases and 6 bases, in that order; junction bases with no gene match: 7. This CDR3 comprises 14 residues.

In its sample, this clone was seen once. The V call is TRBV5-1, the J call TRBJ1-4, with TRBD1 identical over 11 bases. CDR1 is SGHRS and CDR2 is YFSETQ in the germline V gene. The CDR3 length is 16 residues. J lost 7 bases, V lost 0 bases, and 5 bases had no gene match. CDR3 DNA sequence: TGCGCCAGCAGCTTGGCCGGGACAGGGGGGTCTGAAAAACTGTTTTTT. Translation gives CASSLAGTGGSEKLFF.

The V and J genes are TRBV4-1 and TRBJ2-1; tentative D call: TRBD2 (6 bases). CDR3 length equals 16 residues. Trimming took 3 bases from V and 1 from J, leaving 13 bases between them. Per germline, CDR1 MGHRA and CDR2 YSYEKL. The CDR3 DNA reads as TGCGCCAGCAGCCATGCCGGAGGGCCGTCCTACAATGAGCAGTTCTTC. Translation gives CASSHAGGPSYNEQFF.

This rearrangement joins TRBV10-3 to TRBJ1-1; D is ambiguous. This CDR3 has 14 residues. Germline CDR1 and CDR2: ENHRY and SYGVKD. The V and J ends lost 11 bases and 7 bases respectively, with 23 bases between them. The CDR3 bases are TGTGCCGTGTCGTCCTCAGTGGGCCGATATGAAGCTTTCTTT. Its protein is CAVSSSVGRYEAFF.

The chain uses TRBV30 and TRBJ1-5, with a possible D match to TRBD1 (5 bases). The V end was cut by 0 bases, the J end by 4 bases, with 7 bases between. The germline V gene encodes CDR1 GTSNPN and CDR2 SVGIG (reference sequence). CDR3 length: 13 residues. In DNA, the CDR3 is TGTGCCTGGAGTGTGAGACAGAATCAGCCCCAGCATTTT. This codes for CAWSVRQNQPQHF.

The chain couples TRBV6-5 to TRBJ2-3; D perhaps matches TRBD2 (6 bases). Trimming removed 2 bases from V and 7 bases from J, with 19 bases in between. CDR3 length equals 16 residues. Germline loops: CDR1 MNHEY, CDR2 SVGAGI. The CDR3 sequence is CASSYSTVAVGNTQYF. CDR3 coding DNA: TGTGCCAGCAGTTACAGTACAGTAGCGGTGGGGAATACGCAGTATTTT.

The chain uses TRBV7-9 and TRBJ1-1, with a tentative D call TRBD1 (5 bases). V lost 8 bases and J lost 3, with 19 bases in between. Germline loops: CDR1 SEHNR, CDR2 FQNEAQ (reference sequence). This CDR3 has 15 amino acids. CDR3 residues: CASLASDSRDTEAFF. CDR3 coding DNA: TGTGCCAGCTTGGCCAGTGACAGCCGGGACACTGAAGCTTTCTTT.

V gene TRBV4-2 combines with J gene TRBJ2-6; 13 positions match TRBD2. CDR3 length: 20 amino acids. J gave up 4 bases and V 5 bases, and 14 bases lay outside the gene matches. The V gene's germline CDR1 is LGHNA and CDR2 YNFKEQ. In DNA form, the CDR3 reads TGTGCCAGCAGCACGCCCGGGACTAGCGGGACAACCGGCGGGGCCAACGTCCTGACTTTC. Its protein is CASSTPGTSGTTGGANVLTF.

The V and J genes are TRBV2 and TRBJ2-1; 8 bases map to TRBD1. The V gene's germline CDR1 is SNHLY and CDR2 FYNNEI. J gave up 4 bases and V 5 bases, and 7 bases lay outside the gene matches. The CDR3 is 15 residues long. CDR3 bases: TGTGCCAGCAGTCCAGGACAGGGCCAATACAATGAGCAGTTCTTC. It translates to CASSPGQGQYNEQFF.

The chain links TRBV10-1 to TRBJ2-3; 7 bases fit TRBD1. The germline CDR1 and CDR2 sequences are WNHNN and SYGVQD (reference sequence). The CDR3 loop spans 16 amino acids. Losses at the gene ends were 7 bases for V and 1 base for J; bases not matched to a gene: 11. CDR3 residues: CASNALGGIGTDTQYF. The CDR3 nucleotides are TGCGCCAGCAATGCCTTAGGGGGCATCGGCACAGATACGCAGTATTTT.

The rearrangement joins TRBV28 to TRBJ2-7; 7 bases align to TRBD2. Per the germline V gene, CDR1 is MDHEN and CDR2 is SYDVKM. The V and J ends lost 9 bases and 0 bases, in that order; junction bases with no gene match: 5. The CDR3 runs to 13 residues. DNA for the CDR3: TGTGCCAGTATGGGGAGGGTCTCCTACGAGCAGTACTTC. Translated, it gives CASMGRVSYEQYF. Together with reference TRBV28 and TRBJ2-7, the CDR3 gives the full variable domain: DVKVTQSSRYLVKRTGEKVFLECVQDMDHENMFWYRQDPGLGLRLIYFSYDVKMKEKGDIPEGYSVSREKKERFSLILESASTNQTSMYLCASMGRVSYEQYFGPGTRLTVT.

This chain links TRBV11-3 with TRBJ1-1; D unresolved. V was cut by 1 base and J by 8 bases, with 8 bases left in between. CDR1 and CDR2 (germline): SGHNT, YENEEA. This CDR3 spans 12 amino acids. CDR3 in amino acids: CASSLGRGEAFF. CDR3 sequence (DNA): TGTGCCAGCAGCTTAGGGCGGGGAGAAGCTTTCTTT.

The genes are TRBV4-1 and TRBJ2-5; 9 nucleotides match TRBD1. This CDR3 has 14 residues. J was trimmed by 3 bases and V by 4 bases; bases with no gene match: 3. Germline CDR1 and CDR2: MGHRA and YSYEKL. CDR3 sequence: CASSLGTGKETQYF. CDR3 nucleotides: TGCGCCAGCAGCCTCGGGACAGGGAAAGAGACCCAGTACTTC.

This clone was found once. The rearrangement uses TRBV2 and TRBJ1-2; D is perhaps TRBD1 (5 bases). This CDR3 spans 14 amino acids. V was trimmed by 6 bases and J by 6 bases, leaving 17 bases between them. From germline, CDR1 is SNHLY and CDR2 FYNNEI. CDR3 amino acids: CASRARGRVDGYTF. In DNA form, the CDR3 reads TGTGCCAGCAGGGCCCGGGGGAGGGTAGATGGCTACACCTTC.

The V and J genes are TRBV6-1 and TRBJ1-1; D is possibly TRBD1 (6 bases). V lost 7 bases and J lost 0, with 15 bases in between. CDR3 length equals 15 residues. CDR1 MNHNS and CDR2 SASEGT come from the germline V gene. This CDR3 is CASTDFYRVNTEAFF. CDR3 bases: TGTGCCAGCACCGACTTCTACAGGGTGAACACTGAAGCTTTCTTT.

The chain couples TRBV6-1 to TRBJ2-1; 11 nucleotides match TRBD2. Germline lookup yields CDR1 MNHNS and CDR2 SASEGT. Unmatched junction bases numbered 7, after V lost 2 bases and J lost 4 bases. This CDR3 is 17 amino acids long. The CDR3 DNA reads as TGTGCCAGCAGTGAACGGGCGACTAGCGGGGAATACAATGAGCAGTTCTTC. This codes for CASSERATSGEYNEQFF.